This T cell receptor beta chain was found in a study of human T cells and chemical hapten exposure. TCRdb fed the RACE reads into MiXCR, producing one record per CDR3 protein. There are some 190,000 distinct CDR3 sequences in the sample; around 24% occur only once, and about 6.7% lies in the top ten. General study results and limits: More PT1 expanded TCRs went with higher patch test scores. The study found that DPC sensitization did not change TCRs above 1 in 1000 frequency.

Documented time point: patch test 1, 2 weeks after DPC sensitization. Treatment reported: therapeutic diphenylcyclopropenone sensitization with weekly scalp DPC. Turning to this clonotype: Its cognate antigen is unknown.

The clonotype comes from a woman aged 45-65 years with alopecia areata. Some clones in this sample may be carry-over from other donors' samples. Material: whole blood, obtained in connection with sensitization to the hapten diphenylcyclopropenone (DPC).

CDR3 nucleotides: TGTGCCAGCAGCCTCCCTTCGGCCTTTAACACTGAAGCTTTCTTT. It codes for CASSLPSAFNTEAFF. V usage is TRBV14 and J usage is TRBJ1-1; D unclear. V lost 4 bases to trimming and J lost 2 bases, with 14 bases between them. The V gene's germline CDR1 is SGHDN and CDR2 FVKESK. CDR3 length: 15 amino acids.